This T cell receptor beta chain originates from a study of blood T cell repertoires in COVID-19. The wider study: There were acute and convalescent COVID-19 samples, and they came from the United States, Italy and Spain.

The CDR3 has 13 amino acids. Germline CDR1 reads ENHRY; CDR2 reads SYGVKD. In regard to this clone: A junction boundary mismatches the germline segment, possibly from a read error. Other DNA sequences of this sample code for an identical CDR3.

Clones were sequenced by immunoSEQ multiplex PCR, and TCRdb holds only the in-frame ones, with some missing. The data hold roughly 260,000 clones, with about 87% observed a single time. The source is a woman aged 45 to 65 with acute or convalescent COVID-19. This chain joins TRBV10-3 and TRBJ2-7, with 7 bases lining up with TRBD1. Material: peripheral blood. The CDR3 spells CAIEEGANHEQYF. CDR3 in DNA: TGTGCCATCGAAGAGGGGGCGAATCACGAGCAGTACTTT.